What follows are 28 T cell receptor beta chains derived from one specimen sequenced in a study of neurological immune-mediated disorders. TCRdb re-analysed the 5' RACE reads in MiXCR, keeping a single row per CDR3 protein. The sample holds tens of thousands of distinct CDR3 sequences; approximately 10% are singletons and the top ten take 5.5% to 7%. The sample consisted of PBMCs. Source of these receptors: a woman aged 30 to 39 with HTLV-1-associated myelopathy (HAM/TSP).

This clonotype was counted a single time. This sequence joins TRBV20-1 and TRBJ1-6; D gene uncertain. With 3 bases removed from V and 10 bases from J, the gap between germline ends came to 13 bases. Germline loops: CDR1 DFQATT, CDR2 SNEGSKA (reference sequence). This CDR3 is 13 amino acids long. Here the CDR3 DNA reads TGCAGTGCTAGCGGGGAGGAAGGGTCACCCCTCCACTTT. It encodes CSASGEEGSPLHF.

This clonotype was counted at least ten times. The J gene is TRBJ2-2, the V gene TRBV20-1; D is perhaps TRBD1 (6 bases). The CDR3 length is 14 residues. Germline V gene sequence: CDR1 DFQATT, CDR2 SNEGSKA (reference sequence). Trimming pared 7 bases from V and 5 bases from J, leaving 17 bases between. The CDR3 bases are TGCAGTGTTCCTGGACAGATTTCAACCGGGGAGCTGTTTTTT. Its translation is CSVPGQISTGELFF.

This clonotype was picked up many times. V gene TRBV5-5 combines with J gene TRBJ1-2; D unclear. The germline gives CDR1 SGHKS, CDR2 YYEKEE (reference sequence). The V end was cut by 4 bases, the J end by 4 bases, with 14 bases between. The CDR3 extends over 14 amino acids. CDR3 in amino acids: CASSRGRQFYGYTF. The CDR3 coding sequence is TGTGCCAGCAGCCGTGGTCGGCAGTTCTATGGCTACACCTTC.

The table lists this clonotype with a few counts. The CDR3 coding sequence is TGCAGTGCTAGGCGGGGTTCTAGCACAGATACGCAGTATTTT. Protein sequence: CSARRGSSTDTQYF. The chain combines TRBV20-1 with TRBJ2-3, with D possibly matching TRBD2 (6 bases). Trimming pared 3 bases from V and 0 bases from J, leaving 10 bases between. CDR3 length equals 14 residues. Germline CDR1 DFQATT, CDR2 SNEGSKA (reference sequence).

This clonotype was seen ten or more times. The chain joins TRBV20-1 to TRBJ1-2, with TRBD1 matching over 7 bases. The CDR3 has 13 residues. In germline, CDR1 is DFQATT, CDR2 SNEGSKA (reference sequence). V trimming: 2 bases; J trimming: 8 bases; junction bases outside the gene matches: 8. DNA of the CDR3: TGCAGTGCTAGACCTTCGACAGGGAAGGGCTACACCTTC. It encodes CSARPSTGKGYTF.

The table lists this clonotype with many counts. The chain combines TRBV20-1 with TRBJ2-1, with D maybe TRBD2 (7 bases). The ends were cut back, 2 bases at V and 2 bases at J, with 13 bases in the middle. The germline CDR1 and CDR2 sequences are DFQATT and SNEGSKA (reference sequence). The CDR3 loop spans 15 amino acids. The DNA of the CDR3 is TGCAGTGCTAGATGGGGGGGGGCCCCCTACAATGAGCAGTTCTTC. Encoded protein: CSARWGGAPYNEQFF.

By share, this clonotype ranks as medium-sized (0.01 to 0.1%). The chain links TRBV7-8 to TRBJ2-1, with 9 bases that match TRBD1. Germline V gene lookup returns CDR1 SGHVS and CDR2 FQNEAQ. J was trimmed by 13 bases and V by 1 base; bases with no gene match: 8. The CDR3 covers 14 residues. CDR3 protein: CASSLVGTGKEQFF. In nucleotides, the CDR3 is TGTGCCAGCAGCTTAGTAGGGACAGGGAAAGAACAGTTCTTC. Supplemented by reference TRBV7-8 and TRBJ2-1, the full variable domain reads GAGVSQSPRYKVAKRGQDVALRCDPISGHVSLFWYQQALGQGPEFLTYFQNEAQLDKSGLPSDRFFAERPEGSVSTLKIQRTQQEDSAVYLCASSLVGTGKEQFFGPGTRLTVL.

This clonotype has at least ten counts. This chain connects TRBV20-1 to TRBJ2-7; D ambiguous. This CDR3 contains 12 residues. Germline V gene sequence: CDR1 DFQATT, CDR2 SNEGSKA (reference sequence). With 6 bases removed from V and 6 bases from J, the gap between germline ends came to 15 bases. CDR3 protein: CSARRLASEQYF. CDR3 coding DNA: TGCAGTGCCAGACGACTGGCTTCCGAGCAGTACTTC.

This clonotype came up many times. This chain joins TRBV3-1 and TRBJ2-3; perhaps D is TRBD1 or TRBD2 (5 bases each). The V end lost 4 bases, the J end lost 8 bases, and 10 bases lay between the germline ends. Germline CDR1 and CDR2: LGHDT and YNNKEL (reference sequence). The CDR3 is 12 amino acids. The CDR3 reads CASSRPRGTQYF. DNA for the CDR3: TGTGCCAGCAGCCGACCGAGGGGTACGCAGTATTTT.

This clonotype has a count of ten or more. This rearrangement joins TRBV11-2 to TRBJ2-3, with D possibly TRBD1 on 6 matching bases. Germline values: CDR1 SGHAT, CDR2 FQNNGV. The ends were cut back, 1 base at V and 1 base at J, with 12 bases in the middle. The CDR3 sequence is 16 residues long. The CDR3 DNA reads as TGTGCCAGCAGCTTAGGGATACAGGGTGGCACAGATACGCAGTATTTT. Translation: CASSLGIQGGTDTQYF.

This clonotype was recorded many times. The rearrangement links TRBV7-2 to TRBJ2-7, with 9 nucleotides matching TRBD1. The CDR3 consists of 15 residues. Germline CDR1 and CDR2: SGHTA and FQGNSA. V lost 1 base to trimming and J lost 6 bases; unmatched junction nucleotides: 7. CDR3 loop: CASSLVGQGSAEQYF. CDR3 nucleotide sequence: TGTGCCAGCAGCTTAGTGGGACAGGGTTCCGCCGAGCAGTACTTC.

This clonotype was picked up many times. The gene calls are TRBV6-6 and TRBJ1-1, with 11 bases identical to TRBD1. The ends lost 8 bases at V and 7 bases at J; junction bases unmatched: 6. Germline CDR1 is MNHNY and CDR2 is SVGAGI (reference sequence). This CDR3 is 13 amino acids long. The CDR3 coding sequence is TGTGCCAGCCGCCCCGGGACAGGGGGTGAAGCTTTCTTT. It codes for CASRPGTGGEAFF.

This clonotype was found many times. The gene calls are TRBV6-1 and TRBJ2-1, with 8 positions matching TRBD2. The ends lost 2 bases at V and 3 bases at J; junction bases unmatched: 3. CDR3 size: 15 residues. CDR1 MNHNS and CDR2 SASEGT come from the germline V gene. The CDR3 is CASSEYSGDYNEQFF. As DNA, the CDR3 is TGTGCCAGCAGTGAATATAGCGGGGACTACAATGAGCAGTTCTTC.

The table lists this clonotype with many counts. The chain joins TRBV5-1 to TRBJ1-1, with unresolved D. Germline loops: CDR1 SGHRS, CDR2 YFSETQ. This CDR3 contains 13 residues. V shed 4 bases and J shed 1 base, with 8 bases lying between them. In DNA form, the CDR3 reads TGCGCCAGCAGCCAAGGACGGAACACTGAAGCTTTCTTT. It encodes CASSQGRNTEAFF.

At least ten counts were recorded for this clonotype. This chain joins TRBV6-6 and TRBJ1-2, with no clear D. The CDR3 totals 15 residues. Germline CDR1 MNHNY, CDR2 SVGAGI (reference sequence). Deletions cut 0 bases from V and 2 bases from J, with 10 bases between. The CDR3 DNA sequence: TGTGCCAGCAGTTACTCGAGCCAGCCGAACTATGGCTACACCTTC. Its protein product is CASSYSSQPNYGYTF.

The rearrangement joins TRBV12-2 to TRBJ1-2. TRBV12-2 is termed a pseudogene. This CDR3 is 14 amino acids long. The DNA for the CDR3 is TGTGCAAGTCGCCCCGCCAAGGACGGGTATGGCTACACCTTC. It specifies CASRPAKDGYGYTF.

This clonotype was seen ten or more times. V usage is TRBV20-1 and J usage is TRBJ1-4, with a weak D call TRBD1 (5 bases). This CDR3 is 15 amino acids long. Germline V CDR1 and CDR2: DFQATT, SNEGSKA (reference sequence). Between the trimmed V and J ends, which lost 3 bases and 6 bases, there was a span of 17 bases. The CDR3 DNA reads TGCAGTGCTAGCGGGGGTGGCAGGGTTGATGAAAAACTGTTTTTT. Translation: CSASGGGRVDEKLFF.

This clonotype was recorded at least ten times. The chain couples TRBV7-9 to TRBJ1-3; D is unresolved. The length of the CDR3 is 15 residues. Germline CDR1 reads SEHNR; CDR2 reads FQNEAQ (reference sequence). Trimming pared 4 bases from V and 0 bases from J, leaving 10 bases between. This chain's CDR3 is CASSSGPISGNTIYF. The CDR3 nucleotides are TGTGCCAGCAGCTCGGGCCCCATCTCTGGAAACACCATATATTTT.

This clonotype was seen at least ten times. The rearrangement links TRBV5-1 to TRBJ2-7, with TRBD1 matching over 9 bases. CDR1 and CDR2 from the germline V gene are SGHRS and YFSETQ. With V trimmed by 4 bases and J by 3 bases, 8 bases remained unmatched. The CDR3 covers 15 residues. This CDR3 is CASSMGTGSYYEQYF. In nucleotides, the CDR3 is TGCGCCAGCAGCATGGGGACAGGGTCTTACTACGAGCAGTACTTC.

There are many counts of this clonotype. This chain uses TRBV21-1 with TRBJ1-2; no DNA check was done on the table's D call, TRBD1. TRBV21-1 counts as a pseudogene. The CDR3 spans 14 residues. In nucleotides, the CDR3 is TGTGCCAGCAGCCTGACAGGGGCGGACTATGGCTACACCTTC. This sequence encodes CASSLTGADYGYTF.

This clonotype showed up many times. The chain joins TRBV11-3 to TRBJ2-7, with D perhaps matching TRBD1 (6 bases). The CDR3 totals 13 residues. V was pared by 5 bases and J by 4 bases, with 12 bases between. Germline CDR1 and CDR2: SGHNT and YENEEA. The CDR3, as DNA: TGTGCCAGCAGCCTGGGACATCTATACGAGCAGTACTTC. Amino acids: CASSLGHLYEQYF.

The sample holds many counts of this clonotype. This chain joins TRBV20-1 and TRBJ1-3; D remains unclear. Germline V gene lookup returns CDR1 DFQATT and CDR2 SNEGSKA (reference sequence). Trimming stripped 6 bases from V and 0 bases from J, with 9 bases between. The CDR3 covers 13 residues. In DNA, the CDR3 is TGCAGTGCCTTGTATCCCTCTGGAAACACCATATATTTT. Encoded protein: CSALYPSGNTIYF.

This chain connects TRBV20-1 to TRBJ1-2; D is ambiguous. Trimming removed 2 bases from V and 4 bases from J, with 14 bases in between. The CDR3 sequence is 14 residues long. The germline gives CDR1 DFQATT, CDR2 SNEGSKA (reference sequence). Written as DNA, the CDR3 is TGCAGTGCTAGACTCCCAGAAATGAGCTATGGCTACACCTTC. Translated, it gives CSARLPEMSYGYTF.

Ten or more counts support this clonotype. The V call is TRBV20-1, the J call TRBJ2-6; D uncertain. The germline V gene encodes CDR1 DFQATT and CDR2 SNEGSKA (reference sequence). The CDR3 is made up of 15 amino acids. V was pared by 1 base and J by 1 base, with 8 bases between. CDR3 amino acids: CSARAKGSGANVLTF. DNA for the CDR3: TGCAGTGCTAGAGCGAAGGGATCTGGGGCCAACGTCCTGACTTTC.

This clonotype was seen ten or more times. This chain uses TRBV20-1 with TRBJ2-1, with 11 nucleotides matching TRBD2. J gave up 10 bases and V 3 bases, and 8 bases lay outside the gene matches. The germline gives CDR1 DFQATT, CDR2 SNEGSKA (reference sequence). The CDR3 has 14 residues. CDR3 coding DNA: TGCAGTGCTAGTGAGGGACTAGCGGAAACGGAGCAGTTCTTC. Its protein is CSASEGLAETEQFF.

Ten or more counts support this clonotype. The rearrangement uses TRBV11-2 and TRBJ1-1; the D is unclear. This CDR3 is 16 amino acids long. The V end was cut by 1 base, the J end by 2 bases, with 14 bases between. CDR1 and CDR2 from the germline V gene are SGHAT and FQNNGV. The CDR3 DNA follows: TGTGCCAGCAGCTTAGCCCAGCCCCGAGGAAACACTGAAGCTTTCTTT. Translating gives CASSLAQPRGNTEAFF.

This clonotype was observed at least ten times. The rearrangement links TRBV6-2 or TRBV6-3 to TRBJ2-7; D ambiguous. The ends were cut back, 6 bases at V and 4 bases at J, with 10 bases in the middle. The CDR3 runs 12 residues. The germline V gene has CDR1 MNHEY and CDR2 SVGEGT. The CDR3 nucleotides are TGTGCCAGCAGATCGACCGCTTACGAGCAGTACTTC. It codes for CASRSTAYEQYF.

This clonotype appeared many times. The V gene is TRBV11-2, the J gene TRBJ1-1; D is undetermined. The CDR3 contains 11 residues. V lost 10 bases and J 1 base, leaving 7 bases between the germline ends. Germline CDR1 is SGHAT and CDR2 is FQNNGV. CDR3 nucleotides: TGTGCCACCGGCGAGAACACTGAAGCTTTCTTT. It translates to CATGENTEAFF.